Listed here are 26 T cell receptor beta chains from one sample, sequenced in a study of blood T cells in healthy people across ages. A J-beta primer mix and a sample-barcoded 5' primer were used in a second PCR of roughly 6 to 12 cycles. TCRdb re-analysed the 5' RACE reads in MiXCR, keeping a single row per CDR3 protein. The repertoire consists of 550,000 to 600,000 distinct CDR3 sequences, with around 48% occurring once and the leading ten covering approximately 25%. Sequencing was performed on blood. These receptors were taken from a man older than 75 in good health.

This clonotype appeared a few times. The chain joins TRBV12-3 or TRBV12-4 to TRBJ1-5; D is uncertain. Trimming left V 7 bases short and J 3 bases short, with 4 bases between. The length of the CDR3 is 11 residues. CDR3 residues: CASTSNQPQHF. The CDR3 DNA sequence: TGTGCCAGCACCTCCAATCAGCCCCAGCATTTT.

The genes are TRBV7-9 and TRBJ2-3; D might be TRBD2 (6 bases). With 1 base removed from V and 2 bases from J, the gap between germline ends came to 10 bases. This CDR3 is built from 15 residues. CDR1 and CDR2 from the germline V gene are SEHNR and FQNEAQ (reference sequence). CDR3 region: CASSLVGTFTDTQYF. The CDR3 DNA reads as TGTGCCAGCAGCTTAGTTGGGACTTTCACAGATACGCAGTATTTT.

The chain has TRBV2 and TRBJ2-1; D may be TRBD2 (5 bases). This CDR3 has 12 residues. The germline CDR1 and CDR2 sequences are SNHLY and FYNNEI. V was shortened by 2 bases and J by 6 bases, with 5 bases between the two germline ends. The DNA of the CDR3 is TGTGCCAGCAGTGAACGGGGCAATGAGCAGTTCTTC. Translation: CASSERGNEQFF.

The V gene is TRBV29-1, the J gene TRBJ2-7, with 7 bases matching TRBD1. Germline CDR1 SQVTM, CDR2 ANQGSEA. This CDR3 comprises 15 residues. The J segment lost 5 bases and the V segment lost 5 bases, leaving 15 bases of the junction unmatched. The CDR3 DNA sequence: TGCAGCGTTCTGAACAGGGGCCCGGGGAACCACGAGCAGTACTTC. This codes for CSVLNRGPGNHEQYF.

In nucleotides, the CDR3 is TGTGCCAGCAGCTTACTAGGGCATGAGCAGTACTTC. The encoded protein is CASSLLGHEQYF. The V gene is TRBV7-9, the J gene TRBJ2-7; no firm D call. The CDR3 covers 12 residues. Germline lookup yields CDR1 SEHNR and CDR2 FQNEAQ (reference sequence). Trimming shortened V by 2 bases and J by 7 bases, and 9 bases separated the two germline ends.

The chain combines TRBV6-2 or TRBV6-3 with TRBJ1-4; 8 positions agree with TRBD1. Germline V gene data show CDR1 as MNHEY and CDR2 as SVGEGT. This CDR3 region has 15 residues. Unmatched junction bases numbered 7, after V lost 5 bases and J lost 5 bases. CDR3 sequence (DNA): TGTGCCAGCAGTCAACCGGGACAGGTCAATGAAAAACTGTTTTTT. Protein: CASSQPGQVNEKLFF.

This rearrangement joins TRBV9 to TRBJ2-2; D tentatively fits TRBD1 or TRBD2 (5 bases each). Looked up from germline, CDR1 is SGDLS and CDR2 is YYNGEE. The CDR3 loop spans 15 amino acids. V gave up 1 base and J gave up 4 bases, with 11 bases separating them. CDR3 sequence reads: CASSVYRDGTGELFF. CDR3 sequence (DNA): TGTGCCAGCAGCGTATATAGGGACGGCACCGGGGAGCTGTTTTTT.

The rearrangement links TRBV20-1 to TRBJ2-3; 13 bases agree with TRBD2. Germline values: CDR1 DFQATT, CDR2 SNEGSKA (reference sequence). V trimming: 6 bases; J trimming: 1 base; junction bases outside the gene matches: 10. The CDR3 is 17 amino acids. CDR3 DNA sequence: TGCAGTGCCTCGACTAGCGGGGGGTTTTCCGGCACAGATACGCAGTATTTT. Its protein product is CSASTSGGFSGTDTQYF.

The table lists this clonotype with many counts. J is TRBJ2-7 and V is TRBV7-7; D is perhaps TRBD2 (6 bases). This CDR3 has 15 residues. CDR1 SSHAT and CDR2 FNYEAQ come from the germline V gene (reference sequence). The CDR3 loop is CASASGLAPPYEQYF. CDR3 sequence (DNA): TGTGCTAGCGCCTCCGGGCTAGCGCCTCCCTACGAGCAGTACTTC.

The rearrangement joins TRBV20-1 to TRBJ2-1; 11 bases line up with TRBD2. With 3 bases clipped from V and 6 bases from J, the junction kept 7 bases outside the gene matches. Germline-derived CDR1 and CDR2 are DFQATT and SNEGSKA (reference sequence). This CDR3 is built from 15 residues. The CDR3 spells CSASPTSGGRNEQFF. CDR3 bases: TGCAGTGCTAGTCCCACTAGCGGGGGCCGCAATGAGCAGTTCTTC.

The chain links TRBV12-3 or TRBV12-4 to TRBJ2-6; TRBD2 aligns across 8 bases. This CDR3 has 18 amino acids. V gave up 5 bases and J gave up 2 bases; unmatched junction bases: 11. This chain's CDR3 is CASSTRFGLATGANVLTF. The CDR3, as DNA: TGTGCCAGCAGTACTCGCTTTGGACTAGCAACTGGGGCCAACGTCCTGACTTTC.

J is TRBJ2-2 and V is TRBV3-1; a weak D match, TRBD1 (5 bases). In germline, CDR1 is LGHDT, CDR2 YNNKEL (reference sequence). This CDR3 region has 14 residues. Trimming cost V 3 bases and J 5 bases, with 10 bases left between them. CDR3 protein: CASSHRQPTGELFF. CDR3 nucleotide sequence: TGTGCCAGCAGCCACAGACAGCCTACCGGGGAGCTGTTTTTT.

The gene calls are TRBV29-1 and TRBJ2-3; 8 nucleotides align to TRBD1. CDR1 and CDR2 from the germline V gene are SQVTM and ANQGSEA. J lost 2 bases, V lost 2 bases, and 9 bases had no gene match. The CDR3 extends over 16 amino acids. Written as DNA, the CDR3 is TGCAGCGTTGAAAAAAGGCCGGGACAGGCCACAGATACGCAGTATTTT. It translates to CSVEKRPGQATDTQYF.

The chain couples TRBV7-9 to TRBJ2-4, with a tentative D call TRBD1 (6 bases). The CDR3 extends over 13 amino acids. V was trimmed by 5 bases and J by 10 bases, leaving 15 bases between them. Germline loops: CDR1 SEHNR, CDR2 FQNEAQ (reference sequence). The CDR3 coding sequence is TGTGCCAGCAGCACCGGGACAACTCTAATTCAGTACTTC. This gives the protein CASSTGTTLIQYF.

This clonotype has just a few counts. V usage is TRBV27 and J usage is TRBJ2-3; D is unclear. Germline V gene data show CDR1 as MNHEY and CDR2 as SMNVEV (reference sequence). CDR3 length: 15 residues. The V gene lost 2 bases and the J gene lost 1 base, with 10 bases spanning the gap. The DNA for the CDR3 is TGTGCCAGCAGTTTACGGGCGGATCGCACAGATACGCAGTATTTT. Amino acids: CASSLRADRTDTQYF.

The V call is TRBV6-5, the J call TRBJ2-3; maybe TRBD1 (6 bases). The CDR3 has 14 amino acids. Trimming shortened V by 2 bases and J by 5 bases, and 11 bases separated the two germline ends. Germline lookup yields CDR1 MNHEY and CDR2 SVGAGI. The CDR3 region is CASSYSGQRDTQYF. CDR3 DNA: TGTGCCAGCAGTTACAGCGGACAGAGAGATACGCAGTATTTT.

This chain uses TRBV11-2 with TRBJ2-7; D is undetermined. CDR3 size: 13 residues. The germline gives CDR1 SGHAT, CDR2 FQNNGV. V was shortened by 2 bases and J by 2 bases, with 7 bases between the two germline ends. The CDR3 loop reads CASSLITAYEQYF. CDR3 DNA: TGTGCCAGCAGCTTAATCACAGCCTACGAGCAGTACTTC. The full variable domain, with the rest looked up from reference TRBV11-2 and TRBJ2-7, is EAGVAQSPRYKIIEKRQSVAFWCNPISGHATLYWYQQILGQGPKLLIQFQNNGVVDDSQLPKDRFSAERLKGVDSTLKIQPAKLEDSAVYLCASSLITAYEQYFGPGTRLTVT.

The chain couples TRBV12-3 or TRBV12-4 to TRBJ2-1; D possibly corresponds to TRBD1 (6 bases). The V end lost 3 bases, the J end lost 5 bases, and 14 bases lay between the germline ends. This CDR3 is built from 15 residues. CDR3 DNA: TGTGCCAGCAGTTTGACACAGGGAACCGACAATGAGCAGTTCTTC. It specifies CASSLTQGTDNEQFF.

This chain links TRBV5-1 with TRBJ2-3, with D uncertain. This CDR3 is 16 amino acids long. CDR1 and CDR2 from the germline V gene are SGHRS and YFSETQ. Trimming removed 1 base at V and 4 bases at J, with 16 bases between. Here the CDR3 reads CASSLSSLLAADTQYF. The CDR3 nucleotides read TGCGCCAGCAGCTTGAGCAGCTTGCTGGCGGCAGATACGCAGTATTTT.

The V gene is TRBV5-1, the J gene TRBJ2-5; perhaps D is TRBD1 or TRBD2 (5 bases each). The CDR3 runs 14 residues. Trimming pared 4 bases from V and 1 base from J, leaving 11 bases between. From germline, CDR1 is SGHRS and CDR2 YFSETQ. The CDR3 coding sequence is TGCGCCAGCAGCGAGGGACCATCCCAAGAGACCCAGTACTTC. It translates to CASSEGPSQETQYF.

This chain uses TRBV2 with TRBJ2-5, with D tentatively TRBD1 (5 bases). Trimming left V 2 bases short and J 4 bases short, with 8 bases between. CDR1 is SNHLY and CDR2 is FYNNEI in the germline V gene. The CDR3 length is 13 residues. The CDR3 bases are TGTGCCAGCAGTGAAATCCAGGGAGAGACCCAGTACTTC. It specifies CASSEIQGETQYF.

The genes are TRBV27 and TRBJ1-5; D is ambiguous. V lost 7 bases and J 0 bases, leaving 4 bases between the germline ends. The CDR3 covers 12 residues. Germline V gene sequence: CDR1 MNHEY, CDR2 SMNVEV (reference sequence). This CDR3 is CASKGSNQPQHF. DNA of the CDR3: TGTGCCAGCAAGGGTAGCAATCAGCCCCAGCATTTT.

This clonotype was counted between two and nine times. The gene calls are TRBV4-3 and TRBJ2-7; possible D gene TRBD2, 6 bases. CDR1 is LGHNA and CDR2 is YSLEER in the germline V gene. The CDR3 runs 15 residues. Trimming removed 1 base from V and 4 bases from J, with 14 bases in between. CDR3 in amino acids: CASSQGPGGNYEQYF. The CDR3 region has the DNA TGCGCCAGCAGCCAAGGCCCCGGGGGAAATTACGAGCAGTACTTC.

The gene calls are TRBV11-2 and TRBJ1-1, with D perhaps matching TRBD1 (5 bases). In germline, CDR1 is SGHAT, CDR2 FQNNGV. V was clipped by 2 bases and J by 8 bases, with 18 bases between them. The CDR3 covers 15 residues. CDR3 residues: CASSLNSGQTGEAFF. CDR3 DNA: TGTGCCAGCAGCTTAAATTCGGGGCAGACCGGCGAAGCTTTCTTT.

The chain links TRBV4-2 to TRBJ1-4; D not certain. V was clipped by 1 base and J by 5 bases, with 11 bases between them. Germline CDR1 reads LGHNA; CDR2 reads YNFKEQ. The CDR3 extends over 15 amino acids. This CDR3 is CASSQVGRHNEKLFF. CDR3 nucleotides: TGTGCCAGCAGCCAAGTTGGAAGGCACAATGAAAAACTGTTTTTT.

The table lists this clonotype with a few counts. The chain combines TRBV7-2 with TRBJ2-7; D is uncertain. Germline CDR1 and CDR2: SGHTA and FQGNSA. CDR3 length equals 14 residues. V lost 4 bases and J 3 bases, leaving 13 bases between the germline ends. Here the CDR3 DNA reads TGTGCCAGCAGCTCCCCGGTAGGAAACTACGAGCAGTACTTC. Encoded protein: CASSSPVGNYEQYF.